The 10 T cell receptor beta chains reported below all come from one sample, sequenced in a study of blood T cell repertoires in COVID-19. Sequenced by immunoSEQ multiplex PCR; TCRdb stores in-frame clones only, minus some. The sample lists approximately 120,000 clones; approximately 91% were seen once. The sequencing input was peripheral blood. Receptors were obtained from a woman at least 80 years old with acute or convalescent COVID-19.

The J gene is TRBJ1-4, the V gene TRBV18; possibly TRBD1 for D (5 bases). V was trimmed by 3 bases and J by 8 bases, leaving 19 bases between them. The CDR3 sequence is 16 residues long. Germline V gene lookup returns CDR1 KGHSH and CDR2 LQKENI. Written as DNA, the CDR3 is TGTGCCAGCTCACCGACAGACCCCTTCGGCCGCGAAAAACTGTTTTTT. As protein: CASSPTDPFGREKLFF.

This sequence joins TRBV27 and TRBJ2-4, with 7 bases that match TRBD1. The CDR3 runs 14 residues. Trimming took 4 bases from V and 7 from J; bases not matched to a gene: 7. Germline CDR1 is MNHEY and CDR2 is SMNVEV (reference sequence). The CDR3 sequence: CASSSDRAVNIQYF. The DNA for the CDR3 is TGTGCCAGCAGTTCCGACAGGGCCGTGAACATTCAGTACTTC.

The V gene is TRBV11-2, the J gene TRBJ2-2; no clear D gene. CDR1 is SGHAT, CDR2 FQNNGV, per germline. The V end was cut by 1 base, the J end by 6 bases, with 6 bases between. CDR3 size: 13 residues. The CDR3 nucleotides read TGTGCCAGCAGCTTAGGCCGAGCCGGGGAGCTGTTTTTT. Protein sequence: CASSLGRAGELFF.

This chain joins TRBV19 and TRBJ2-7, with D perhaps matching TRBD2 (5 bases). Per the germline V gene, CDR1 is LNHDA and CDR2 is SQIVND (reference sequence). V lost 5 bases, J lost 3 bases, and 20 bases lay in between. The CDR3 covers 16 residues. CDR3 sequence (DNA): TGTGCCAGTAGTTTCTCCCTAATGCAGGAGGACTACGAGCAGTACTTC. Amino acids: CASSFSLMQEDYEQYF. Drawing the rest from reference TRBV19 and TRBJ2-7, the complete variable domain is DGGITQSPKYLFRKEGQNVTLSCEQNLNHDAMYWYRQDPGQGLRLIYYSQIVNDFQKGDIAEGYSVSREKKESFPLTVTSAQKNPTAFYLCASSFSLMQEDYEQYFGPGTRLTVT.

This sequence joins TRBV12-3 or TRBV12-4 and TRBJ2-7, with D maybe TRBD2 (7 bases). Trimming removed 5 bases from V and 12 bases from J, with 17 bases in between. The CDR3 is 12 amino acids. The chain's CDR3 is CASSTRGAPSYF. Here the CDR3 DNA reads TGTGCCAGCAGTACCCGGGGGGCACCCTCGTACTTC.

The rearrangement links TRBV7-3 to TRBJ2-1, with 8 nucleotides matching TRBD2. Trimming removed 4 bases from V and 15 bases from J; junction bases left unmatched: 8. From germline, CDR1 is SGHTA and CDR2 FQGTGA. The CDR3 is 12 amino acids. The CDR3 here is CASSSPGGALFF. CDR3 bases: TGTGCCAGCAGCTCCCCGGGGGGGGCCTTGTTCTTC.

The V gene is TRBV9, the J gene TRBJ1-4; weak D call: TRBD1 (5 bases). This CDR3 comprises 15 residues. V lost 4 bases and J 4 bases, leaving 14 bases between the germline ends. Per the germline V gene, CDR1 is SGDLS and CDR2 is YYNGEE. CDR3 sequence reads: CASSHRGGFNEKLFF. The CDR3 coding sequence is TGTGCCAGCAGCCACCGGGGGGGGTTTAATGAAAAACTGTTTTTT.

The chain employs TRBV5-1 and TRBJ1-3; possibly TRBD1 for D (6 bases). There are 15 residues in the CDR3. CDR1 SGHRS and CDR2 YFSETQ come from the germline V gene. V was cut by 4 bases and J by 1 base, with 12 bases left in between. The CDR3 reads CASSPSTGSGNTIYF. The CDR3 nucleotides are TGCGCCAGCAGCCCAAGCACAGGGTCTGGAAACACCATATATTTT.

The CDR3 spells CASSGGERQPQHF. Here the CDR3 DNA reads TGTGCCAGCTCAGGAGGGGAGCGGCAGCCCCAGCATTTT. The V and J genes are TRBV18 and TRBJ1-5; possibly TRBD1 for D (5 bases). The CDR3 is 13 residues long. The germline V gene encodes CDR1 KGHSH and CDR2 LQKENI. Trimming took off 5 bases at V and 7 bases at J, with 12 bases between the two ends. Using reference TRBV18 and TRBJ1-5 for the parts outside the CDR3, the full variable domain is NAGVMQNPRHLVRRRGQEARLRCSPMKGHSHVYWYRQLPEEGLKFMVYLQKENIIDESGMPKERFSAEFPKEGPSILRIQQVVRGDSAAYFCASSGGERQPQHFGDGTRLSIL.

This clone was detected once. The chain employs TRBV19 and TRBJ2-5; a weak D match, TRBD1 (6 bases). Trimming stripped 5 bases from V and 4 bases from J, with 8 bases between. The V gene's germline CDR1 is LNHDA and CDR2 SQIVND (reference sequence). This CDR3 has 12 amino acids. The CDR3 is CASSEGVETQYF. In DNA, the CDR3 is TGTGCCAGTAGTGAGGGGGTAGAGACCCAGTACTTC.